Sequencing of this T cell receptor beta chain was carried out in a study of technical replicates of blood from a handful of donors. Repertoires were generated with immunoSEQ multiplex PCR, while TCRdb's copy carries only in-frame clones and drops some. Among around 68,000 clones listed, around 97% were seen once. V was clipped by 6 bases and J by 6 bases; unmatched bases: 5. Looked up from germline, CDR1 is MNHNS and CDR2 is SASEGT. The CDR3 has 15 residues. This clone was detected only once. This chain connects TRBV6-1 to TRBJ2-2, with 12 bases identical to TRBD2. The sequencing input was T cells isolated from PBMCs. The sequence was obtained from a human donor in good health. The CDR3 loop reads CASRRLAGESGELFF. CDR3 sequence (DNA): TGTGCCAGCAGGAGACTAGCGGGAGAGTCCGGGGAGCTGTTTTTT.